The clone carrying this T cell receptor beta chain was observed a few times. Its specificity is not known. This table comes from immunoSEQ multiplex PCR, and its TCRdb copy is limited to in-frame clones, with some not included. The sample lists some 150,000 clones, 75% to 85% seen once, with roughly 12% in the top ten. This record comes from a study of cytotoxic CD8 clonotypes in ibrutinib-treated CLL. Study-level information: Response samples followed a median 12 months of treatment, range 6 to 36. Points from the study as a whole: Public clonotypes were rare and shrank or held steady on treatment. Baseline levels of clonality went above those of age-matched healthy donors and moved with circulating CD8+ T-cell counts.

The CDR3 length is 17 residues. Germline loops: CDR1 SGHAT, CDR2 FQNNGV. The J segment lost 4 bases and the V segment lost 3 bases, leaving 9 bases of the junction unmatched. Genomic DNA in an amount of roughly 2 micrograms was extracted from cryopreserved PBMCs and used for the preparation of TCR beta libraries. This TCR was sampled from a human donor with chronic lymphocytic leukemia. The sequences come from PBMCs, collected after 12 months of ibrutinib treatment. V and J are TRBV11-2 and TRBJ1-3; 10 bases line up with TRBD1. The DNA for the CDR3 is TGTGCCAGCAGCTTGGGACAGGGGTTGATGGGAGGAAACACCATATATTTT. Translation: CASSLGQGLMGGNTIYF.